These 16 T cell receptor beta chains were all obtained from the same sample, sequenced in a study of sequential checkpoint blockade in melanoma. The treatment here: randomized to nivolumab then ipilimumab (arm A) or the reverse (arm B). Method: immunoSEQ multiplex PCR; TCRdb's copy keeps in-frame clones and lacks some. Of tens of thousands of clones listed, 30% to 40% are singletons. Sample: tumor tissue (inferred from file names), taken from a patient given nivolumab and ipilimumab in sequence. Receptors were obtained from a human donor with melanoma.

This clone came up many times. The genes are TRBV7-6 and TRBJ2-5, with TRBD2 matching 8 bases. Trimming cost V 6 bases and J 0 bases; bases outside gene matches: 6. In germline, CDR1 is SGHVS, CDR2 FNYEAQ. The CDR3 has 15 residues. The chain's CDR3 is CASSIAGGYQETQYF. CDR3 nucleotides: TGTGCCAGCAGTATCGCGGGGGGCTACCAAGAGACCCAGTACTTC.

Ten or more counts support this clone. The rearrangement links TRBV11-3 to TRBJ2-5; 12 nucleotides match TRBD2. CDR1 and CDR2 (germline): SGHNT, YENEEA. CDR3 size: 18 residues. V was pared by 5 bases and J by 6 bases, with 16 bases of the junction left unmatched. CDR3 loop: CASSALASGGASGKTQYF. As DNA, the CDR3 is TGTGCCAGCAGCGCCCTAGCTAGCGGGGGGGCGTCCGGCAAGACCCAGTACTTC. Complete variable domain (other parts from reference TRBV11-3 and TRBJ2-5): EAGVVQSPRYKIIEKKQPVAFWCNPISGHNTLYWYLQNLGQGPELLIRYENEEAVDDSQLPKDRFSAERLKGVDSTLKIQPAELGDSAVYLCASSALASGGASGKTQYFGPGTRLLVL.

The chain uses TRBV19 and TRBJ2-7; perhaps D is TRBD1 or TRBD2 (5 bases each). Trimming cost V 3 bases and J 2 bases, with 11 bases left between them. This CDR3 has 14 amino acids. Looked up from germline, CDR1 is LNHDA and CDR2 is SQIVND (reference sequence). The CDR3 region is CASSMGVLTYEQYF. The CDR3 nucleotides are TGTGCCAGTAGTATGGGGGTCCTTACCTACGAGCAGTACTTC.

The chain employs TRBV11-3 and TRBJ2-1, with TRBD2 matching 11 bases. The V gene end was trimmed by 5 bases and the J gene end by 7 bases; junction bases not matched to a gene: 7. CDR1 and CDR2 from the germline V gene are SGHNT and YENEEA. The CDR3 runs 15 residues. The CDR3 loop reads CASSPTSGSWNEQFF. In nucleotides, the CDR3 is TGTGCCAGCAGCCCAACTAGCGGGAGCTGGAATGAGCAGTTCTTC.

DNA of the CDR3: TGCGCCAGCATCCCTACCAGGGGGGCATACACTGAAGCTTTCTTT. This sequence encodes CASIPTRGAYTEAFF. The gene calls are TRBV5-1 and TRBJ1-1, with 7 bases that match TRBD1. Unmatched junction bases numbered 11, after V lost 6 bases and J lost 3 bases. The CDR3 has 15 amino acids. Germline CDR1 and CDR2: SGHRS and YFSETQ.

The chain joins TRBV30 to TRBJ1-5; no definite D call. Germline V CDR1 and CDR2: GTSNPN, SVGIG (reference sequence). Trimming removed 0 bases at V and 7 bases at J, with 13 bases between. This CDR3 region has 14 residues. The CDR3 DNA reads as TGTGCCTGGAGTGTACGCGAGGTCAGGCAGCCCCAGCATTTT. Translating gives CAWSVREVRQPQHF.

V gene TRBV14 combines with J gene TRBJ2-7; D call uncertain. The germline CDR1 and CDR2 sequences are SGHDN and FVKESK. Deletions cut 0 bases from V and 6 bases from J, with 9 bases between. This CDR3 is built from 13 residues. CDR3 DNA: TGTGCCAGCAGCCAAGAATCCAGGTCCGAGCAGTACTTC. Residues: CASSQESRSEQYF. Variable domain in full (rest from reference TRBV14 and TRBJ2-7): EAGVTQFPSHSVIEKGQTVTLRCDPISGHDNLYWYRRVMGKEIKFLLHFVKESKQDESGMPNNRFLAERTGGTYSTLKVQPAELEDSGVYFCASSQESRSEQYFGPGTRLTVT.

The chain combines TRBV7-2 with TRBJ2-6, with a possible D match to TRBD1 (5 bases). Germline values: CDR1 SGHTA, CDR2 FQGNSA. The V end lost 5 bases, the J end lost 2 bases, and 16 bases lay between the germline ends. This CDR3 is 17 amino acids long. The CDR3, as DNA: TGTGCCAGCAGCCAGAACAGGCAGGCGGCTGGGGCCAACGTCCTGACTTTC. It yields the protein CASSQNRQAAGANVLTF. Combining the CDR3 with reference TRBV7-2 and TRBJ2-6 gives the whole variable domain GAGVSQSPSNKVTEKGKDVELRCDPISGHTALYWYRQSLGQGLEFLIYFQGNSAPDKSGLPSDRFSAERTGGSVSTLTIQRTQQEDSAVYLCASSQNRQAAGANVLTFGAGSRLTVL.

V usage is TRBV6-8 and J usage is TRBJ1-5; a possible D gene is TRBD1 (6 bases). V dropped 6 bases and J dropped 6 bases, with 15 bases sitting between them. The germline CDR1 and CDR2 sequences are MNHGY and SAAAGT. The CDR3 is 14 amino acids. CDR3 in amino acids: CASRLLRGGQPQHF. As DNA, the CDR3 is TGTGCCAGCAGATTGTTGAGGGGGGGTCAGCCCCAGCATTTT.

This chain connects TRBV6-8 to TRBJ1-6; maybe TRBD1 (5 bases). Trimming took 10 bases from V and 8 from J, leaving 12 bases between them. The germline V gene encodes CDR1 MNHGY and CDR2 SAAAGT. This CDR3 has 12 amino acids. DNA for the CDR3: TGTGCCATCATGCCGGGGGATTCACCCCTCCACTTT. Its translation is CAIMPGDSPLHF.

This clone has only a few counts. The CDR3 DNA follows: TGTGCCAGCAGCTTAGGGGGGGAGAATCCCTACAATGAGCAGTTCTTC. Protein: CASSLGGENPYNEQFF. This chain uses TRBV11-3 with TRBJ2-1; tentative D call: TRBD2 (6 bases). The CDR3 contains 16 residues. Germline V CDR1 and CDR2: SGHNT, YENEEA. V lost 1 base, J lost 2 bases, and 12 bases lay in between. The whole variable domain, filled in from reference TRBV11-3 and TRBJ2-1, reads EAGVVQSPRYKIIEKKQPVAFWCNPISGHNTLYWYLQNLGQGPELLIRYENEEAVDDSQLPKDRFSAERLKGVDSTLKIQPAELGDSAVYLCASSLGGENPYNEQFFGPGTRLTVL.

The chain uses TRBV28 and TRBJ2-7; 7 nucleotides match TRBD1. Germline lookup yields CDR1 MDHEN and CDR2 SYDVKM. V dropped 7 bases and J dropped 2; count of bases not matched to a gene: 11. CDR3 size: 15 residues. The CDR3 DNA sequence: TGTGCCAGCACCCCTCTGACAGGGCCGCCCTACGAGCAGTACTTC. Encoded protein: CASTPLTGPPYEQYF.

This clone was seen a handful of times. V gene TRBV9 combines with J gene TRBJ2-7; D is uncertain. Trimming stripped 0 bases from V and 6 bases from J, with 7 bases between. The CDR3 contains 12 residues. CDR1 and CDR2 (germline): SGDLS, YYNGEE. The CDR3 DNA is TGTGCCAGCAGCGTAGAGGGTGCCGAGCAGTACTTC. Translating it yields CASSVEGAEQYF.

This rearrangement joins TRBV30 to TRBJ1-4; the D is unclear. Trimming stripped 3 bases from V and 0 bases from J, with 8 bases between. CDR1 GTSNPN and CDR2 SVGIG come from the germline V gene (reference sequence). The CDR3 is 14 residues long. The DNA of the CDR3 is TGTGCCTGGAGGGGTTTTGCAACTAATGAAAAACTGTTTTTT. It codes for CAWRGFATNEKLFF.

In nucleotides, the CDR3 is TGTGCCAGCTCACCACTCGGAGAGACCCAGTACTTC. It is translated as CASSPLGETQYF. The chain has TRBV18 and TRBJ2-5; D not resolved. This CDR3 is built from 12 residues. Trimming pared 1 base from V and 4 bases from J, leaving 4 bases between. Germline V gives CDR1 KGHSH, CDR2 LQKENI.

The chain uses TRBV6-1 and TRBJ1-6; D gene ambiguous. Germline values: CDR1 MNHNS, CDR2 SASEGT. The CDR3 totals 15 residues. V gave up 1 base and J gave up 10 bases, with 14 bases separating them. The CDR3 is CASSEGLLARSPLHF. DNA for the CDR3: TGTGCCAGCAGTGAAGGGCTTTTGGCGAGGTCACCCCTCCACTTT.